This T cell receptor beta chain was identified in a study of blood T cell repertoires in COVID-19 (TCRdb year 2020). At the level of the whole study: Samples covering the acute and convalescent phases of COVID-19 were provided by collaborators in the United States, Italy and Spain. The prospective study material was composed of cDNA or gDNA derived from T cells, B-cell-depleted T cells, or PBMCs. HLA class I and class II types, where available, came from metadata supplied by the sample provider rather than from assay-based typing. The samples were drawn from two sources: the first 160 participants of the ongoing ImmuneRACE study, and 1,254 subjects contributed by 6 global collaborators. Sample metadata almost always included a de-identified subject ID, COVID-19 status, age in years and sex. A freely available public database, intended as a resource for researchers studying the immune response to SARS-CoV-2, is where the repertoires were released. The dataset comprised deeply sampled blood TCRbeta repertoires from subjects exposed to, actively infected with, or recovered from COVID-19. Results and caveats for the whole study, not just this receptor: The amount of clinical and demographic metadata varied by source and participant and was provided uncurated.

In the case of this clone: Its target antigen remains unknown. No qualities accompany the bases; no much larger clone lies one base away.

The germline V gene (reference sequence) gives CDR1 as LNHDA and CDR2 as SQIVND. Cut back by 3 bases and 2 bases, the V and J ends lie 17 bases apart. The CDR3 sequence holds 18 residues, the cysteine and phenylalanine included. Only the CDR3 part of the read is kept: 54 bases, read in frame from the first base. TCRbeta CDR3 regions were amplified from genomic DNA using the immunoSEQ Assay, a bias-controlled multiplex PCR. The published analysis was carried out like this. Within the assay, amplification of reference gene primers was used to estimate how many nucleated cells each sample contained. Sequence reads were collapsed and filtered to measure the absolute abundance of every unique TCRbeta CDR3 rearrangement. For each sample, productive Simpson clonality was calculated as the square root of Simpson's diversity index over productive rearrangements. The source is immuneACCESS, and TCRdb retained only in-frame sequences with V and J called. Part of the clones is not carried over; for the studies checked, unresolved V genes explain less than half of this, and the remainder is unexplained. That table is the source of V, J and clone size, and D and trimming were worked out from the DNA. Within this sample are approximately 390,000 clones, with 90% of them counted one time only. The ten largest clonotypes hold 6% to 7.5% of the sample.

Each collaborating institution followed its own protocols to collect whole blood in K2EDTA tubes. For TCRbeta analysis, collaborators shipped samples in one of three forms: frozen whole blood, isolated PBMCs, or DNA extracted from either of those sample types. Sequenced: peripheral blood. The TCR was taken from a man aged 18-30 years with active or convalescent COVID-19. The chain links TRBV19 with TRBJ2-6; D gene: possibly TRBD2, on 6 matching bases. The CDR3 reads as follows: CASSIVPGLGTGANVLTF. The sequenced DNA: TGTGCCAGTAGTATCGTCCCGGGACTGGGGACTGGGGCCAACGTCCTGACTTTC.